These T cell receptor beta chains were read from a single sample in a study of molecular identifiers for immune sequencing clone quantification. TCRdb fed the PCR reads into MiXCR, producing one record per CDR3 protein. The sample includes more than 450,000 distinct CDR3 sequences, about a fifth seen only once; the top ten take 0.65% to 0.95%. Sequencing input: naive CD8+ T cells from blood, with Jurkat cell RNA spiked in. These receptors were taken from a human donor in good health. Some libraries in this study had Jurkat cell RNA spiked in. The CDR3 runs from the conserved cysteine through the conserved F or W. A D gene is named only where the DNA matches it firmly. Not every row has a clone size; where given, it reads once, few, many or a size class.

cdr3_length clone_size d_call j_call v_call cdr3_aa cdr3_nt
13 few NA TRBJ2-2 TRBV19 CASSIGRTGELFF TGTGCCAGTAGTATCGGGCGGACCGGGGAGCTGTTTTTT
13 many TRBD2 TRBJ2-7 TRBV28 CAIGGGAPYEQYF TGTGCCATCGGGGGGGGGGCCCCCTACGAGCAGTACTTC
15 few NA TRBJ1-3 TRBV5-1 CASSEDGKAGNTIYF TGCGCCAGCAGCGAGGATGGTAAGGCCGGAAACACCATATATTTT
14 few TRBD1 TRBJ2-7 TRBV20-1 CSAPSGQGAYEQYF TGCAGTGCCCCTTCGGGACAGGGGGCTTACGAGCAGTACTTC
17 NA NA TRBJ2-7 TRBV7-3 CASSPPATPPFPYEQYF TGTGCCAGCAGTCCACCGGCCACGCCTCCCTTTCCCTACGAGCAGTACTTC
17 NA NA TRBJ1-4 TRBV11-2 CASSLSSRGWTNEKLFF TGTGCCAGCAGCTTGTCATCCAGGGGTTGGACTAATGAAAAACTGTTTTTT
12 NA NA TRBJ2-2 TRBV9 CASSLFTGELFF TGTGCCAGCTCCTTATTCACCGGGGAGCTGTTTTTT
13 many NA TRBJ1-2 TRBV29-1 CSVESPDSYGYTF TGCAGCGTTGAATCCCCGGACAGCTATGGCTACACCTTC
20 NA TRBD1 TRBJ1-4 TRBV4-1 CASKGTPGQGVSATNEKLFF TGCGCCAGCAAGGGGACCCCGGGACAGGGTGTATCTGCAACTAATGAAAAACTGTTTTTT
16 many TRBD2 TRBJ2-3 TRBV5-1 CASSGELAGSTDTQYF TGCGCCAGCAGCGGCGAGCTAGCGGGGTCCACAGATACGCAGTATTTT
15 NA NA TRBJ1-2 TRBV2 CASSEAPQINYGYTF TGTGCCAGCAGTGAAGCGCCACAGATTAACTATGGCTACACCTTC
18 few TRBD2 TRBJ2-1 TRBV4-3 CASSQVVAGGPGYNEQFF TGCGCCAGCAGCCAAGTCGTAGCGGGAGGGCCGGGGTACAATGAGCAGTTCTTC
13 many NA TRBJ2-7 TRBV7-6 CASSPVLGLEQYF TGTGCCAGCAGCCCCGTCCTAGGTTTGGAGCAGTACTTC
15 NA NA TRBJ2-5 TRBV29-1 CSVDLTDPFQETQYF TGCAGCGTTGATCTGACGGACCCTTTCCAAGAGACCCAGTACTTC
16 many TRBD1 TRBJ1-1 TRBV6-2/TRBV6-3 CASSSGTGVLNTEAFF TGTGCCAGCAGTTCCGGGACAGGCGTCCTGAACACTGAAGCTTTCTTT
13 many NA TRBJ2-7 TRBV25-1 CASSDPGGYEQYF TGTGCCAGCAGTGACCCCGGAGGGTACGAGCAGTACTTC
17 many TRBD2 TRBJ2-3 TRBV7-6 CASSSTSGGFSTDTQYF TGTGCCAGCAGCTCCACTAGCGGGGGGTTTAGCACAGATACGCAGTATTTT
14 NA NA TRBJ2-2 TRBV9 CASSPRVDTGELFF TGTGCCAGCAGCCCACGAGTAGACACCGGGGAGCTGTTTTTT
17 NA NA TRBJ2-2 TRBV14 CASSISMSGPNTGELFF TGTGCCAGCAGCATATCGATGTCCGGACCGAACACCGGGGAGCTGTTTTTT
14 many NA TRBJ2-3 TRBV15 CATSRETPTDTQYF TGTGCCACCAGCAGAGAAACCCCTACAGATACGCAGTATTTT
16 NA NA TRBJ2-7 TRBV4-3 CASSQDFTGSIYEQYF TGCGCCAGCAGCCAAGATTTTACAGGAAGTATCTACGAGCAGTACTTC
15 many NA TRBJ2-7 TRBV20-1 CSAPGQDTPYYEQYF TGCAGTGCCCCCGGGCAGGATACCCCCTACTACGAGCAGTACTTC
13 many NA TRBJ1-1 TRBV6-5 CASSYYANTEAFF TGTGCCAGCAGTTACTATGCGAACACTGAAGCTTTCTTT
15 few NA TRBJ2-5 TRBV6-1 CASSAGRLIRETQYF TGTGCCAGCAGTGCCGGGAGATTAATAAGGGAGACCCAGTACTTC
12 many NA TRBJ2-3 TRBV9 CASSVDDVTQYF TGTGCCAGCAGCGTAGATGACGTTACGCAGTATTTT
14 many TRBD1 TRBJ2-2 TRBV12-3/TRBV12-4 CASSAGTATGELFF TGTGCCAGCAGTGCCGGGACAGCTACCGGGGAGCTGTTTTTT
16 few TRBD2 TRBJ2-3 TRBV7-8 CASSLDSGGGTDTQYF TGTGCCAGCAGCTTAGACAGCGGGGGAGGCACAGATACGCAGTATTTT
16 few TRBD1 TRBJ2-3 TRBV19 CASRDGHRGQGDTQYF TGTGCCAGTAGAGATGGGCACAGGGGGCAGGGAGATACGCAGTATTTT
13 many NA TRBJ2-3 TRBV6-2/TRBV6-3 CASSFQGGDTQYF TGTGCCAGCAGTTTCCAGGGCGGAGATACGCAGTATTTT
14 NA NA TRBJ2-3 TRBV27 CASSFYPSTDTQYF TGTGCCAGCAGTTTTTACCCCAGCACAGATACGCAGTATTTT
16 NA NA TRBJ1-2 TRBV30 CACTMVGSNDNYGYTF TGTGCCTGCACTATGGTTGGCAGTAACGACAACTATGGCTACACCTTC
17 NA TRBD1 TRBJ1-2 TRBV4-3 CASSLTIIDREYYGYTF TGCGCCAGCAGCCTAACTATTATCGACAGGGAATACTATGGCTACACCTTC
12 few NA TRBJ2-7 TRBV28 CASNEGTYEQYF TGTGCCAGCAACGAGGGAACCTACGAGCAGTACTTC
16 many TRBD2 TRBJ2-5 TRBV12-3/TRBV12-4 CASSYLAGGVSETQYF TGTGCCAGCAGTTACCTAGCGGGGGGGGTCTCAGAGACCCAGTACTTC
12 many NA TRBJ2-2 TRBV29-1 CSVPYNTGELFF TGCAGCGTTCCCTATAACACCGGGGAGCTGTTTTTT
13 many NA TRBJ1-1 TRBV9 CASSVLLNTEAFF TGTGCCAGCAGCGTACTTTTGAACACTGAAGCTTTCTTT
17 few TRBD1 TRBJ1-2 TRBV14 CASSRITGTEYNYGYTF TGTGCCAGCAGCCGAATTACCGGGACAGAGTATAACTATGGCTACACCTTC
16 few NA TRBJ2-7 TRBV7-9 CASSHPGGANSYEQYF TGTGCCAGCAGCCACCCAGGAGGGGCGAACTCCTACGAGCAGTACTTC
14 NA TRBD1 TRBJ1-1 TRBV9 CASSGGQGAIGAFF TGTGCCAGCAGCGGGGGACAGGGGGCTATTGGAGCTTTCTTT
17 few TRBD1 TRBJ2-5 TRBV27 CASSQTGDGIWQETQYF TGTGCCAGCAGTCAGACAGGGGACGGTATCTGGCAAGAGACCCAGTACTTC
14 NA TRBD1 TRBJ1-5 TRBV19 CASRGDRYNQPQHF TGTGCCAGTAGGGGGGACAGATACAATCAGCCCCAGCATTTT
13 many NA TRBJ1-5 TRBV27 CASSEGSNQPQHF TGTGCCAGCTCTGAGGGGAGCAATCAGCCCCAGCATTTT
15 NA TRBD1 TRBJ2-1 TRBV4-1 CASSSGTGTGNEQFF TGCGCCAGCAGCTCCGGGACAGGGACAGGGAATGAGCAGTTCTTC
13 many NA TRBJ1-1 TRBV6-1 CASSEEFNTEAFF TGTGCCAGCAGTGAAGAGTTTAACACTGAAGCTTTCTTT
16 many TRBD2 TRBJ2-5 TRBV7-3 CASSLGLAGGPETQYF TGTGCCAGCAGCTTAGGGCTAGCGGGAGGGCCAGAGACCCAGTACTTC
14 NA NA TRBJ2-5 TRBV7-9 CASGIQEYQETQYF TGTGCCAGCGGCATACAGGAGTACCAAGAGACCCAGTACTTC
15 NA NA TRBJ2-1 TRBV4-3 CASSQNTGTYNEQFF TGCGCCAGCAGCCAAAACACGGGAACCTACAATGAGCAGTTCTTC
15 NA TRBD2 TRBJ2-1 TRBV9 CASSSRTSGDNERFF TGTGCCAGCAGCTCCCGGACTAGCGGGGACAATGAGCGGTTCTTC
14 many NA TRBJ1-1 TRBV18 CASSHISMNTEAFF TGTGCCAGCTCACACATTTCCATGAACACTGAAGCTTTCTTT
14 few NA TRBJ2-7 TRBV11-2 CASSPPISSYEQYF TGTGCCAGCAGCCCACCGATCAGCTCCTACGAGCAGTACTTC
13 NA NA TRBJ1-1 TRBV19 CASSIALQNEAFF TGTGCCAGTAGTATAGCGCTCCAGAATGAAGCTTTCTTT
13 many NA TRBJ2-1 TRBV11-2 CASSYSDYNEQFF TGTGCCAGCAGCTACTCGGACTACAATGAGCAGTTCTTC
16 many TRBD1 TRBJ1-5 TRBV6-4 CASSDPKDRLNQPQHF TGTGCCAGCAGTGACCCTAAGGACAGGCTTAATCAGCCCCAGCATTTT
12 many NA TRBJ2-3 TRBV2 CASSEEDDTQYF TGTGCCAGCAGTGAGGAGGATGATACGCAGTATTTT
15 few NA TRBJ1-1 TRBV12-5 CASGLSDGPNTEAFF TGTGCTAGTGGTTTGTCGGACGGGCCGAACACTGAAGCTTTCTTT
16 many TRBD1 TRBJ1-4 TRBV7-6 CASSLVVQGVDEKLFF TGTGCCAGCAGCTTAGTGGTGCAGGGGGTAGATGAAAAACTGTTTTTT
15 NA NA TRBJ2-7 TRBV13 CASSEQDSLPYEQYF TGTGCCAGCAGCGAACAGGACAGCCTTCCCTACGAGCAGTACTTC
12 once NA TRBJ2-3 TRBV28 CASGFNTDTQYF TGTGCCAGTGGGTTTAACACAGATACGCAGTATTTT
13 NA TRBD2 TRBJ2-7 TRBV6-2/TRBV6-3 CAIRTSGTNEQYF TGTGCCATCAGGACTAGCGGGACTAACGAGCAGTACTTC
14 NA NA TRBJ1-4 TRBV27 CASSLQGNGGKLFF TGTGCCAGCAGTTTACAGGGGAACGGTGGAAAACTGTTTTTT